Ten or more counts support the clone carrying this T cell receptor beta chain. Its antigen is not identified. These data belong to a study of read filtering for tumor transcriptome and immune sequencing. Study context: Mean patient age was approximately 66 years, range roughly 40 to 85; approximately 17 male, roughly 14 female. Findings and caveats of the study: IR-seq and RNA-seq agreed better without single-read clonotypes. Sorted CD138-negative bone marrow cells were not purified T cells.

Trimming shortened V by 7 bases and J by 6 bases, and 23 bases separated the two germline ends. The germline CDR1 and CDR2 sequences are MDHEN and SYDVKM. The length of the CDR3 is 16 residues. Molecular barcoded adaptors covering alpha/delta and beta/gamma chains were used on roughly 400 ng RNA. From the reads, TCRdb called clonotypes with MiXCR, one entry per CDR3 protein. The profile covers 62,000 or so distinct CDR3 sequences, with approximately 22% appearing a single time and roughly a sixth taken by the ten largest. This receptor was identified in a donor at least 40 years old with multiple myeloma. V is TRBV28 and J is TRBJ2-3; perhaps D is TRBD1 or TRBD2 (6 bases each). Material: a population of CD138-negative cells sorted from bone marrow. CDR3 residues: CASTPVRGQAPDTQYF. The DNA for the CDR3 is TGTGCCAGCACGCCTGTCCGGGGGCAGGCCCCCGATACGCAGTATTTT.